This T cell receptor (beta chain) comes out of a study of human T cells and chemical hapten exposure. Study conclusions and caveats: Expanded TCR sets contained significantly more large CDR3 similarity clusters than controls.

This clonotype was seen a handful of times. Its antigen is currently unknown. TCRdb reprocessed the RACE reads via MiXCR and lists one record per CDR3 protein. This table holds more than 150,000 distinct CDR3 sequences, about 14% found once. Specified time point: patch test 1, 2 weeks after DPC sensitization. Treatment given: therapeutic diphenylcyclopropenone sensitization with weekly scalp DPC. Here the sequenced sample was whole blood, taken in connection with sensitization to the hapten diphenylcyclopropenone (DPC). The sequence derives from a woman in her thirties with alopecia areata. Some clones in this sample may be carry-over from other donors' samples.

The CDR3 reads CASSLDAPYGYTF. The CDR3 DNA is TGTGCCAGCAGCTTAGACGCACCATATGGCTACACCTTC. The chain is built from TRBV7-2 and TRBJ1-2, with D hard to call. CDR3 length equals 13 residues. V shed 1 base and J shed 5 bases, with 8 bases lying between them. In germline, CDR1 is SGHTA, CDR2 FQGNSA.